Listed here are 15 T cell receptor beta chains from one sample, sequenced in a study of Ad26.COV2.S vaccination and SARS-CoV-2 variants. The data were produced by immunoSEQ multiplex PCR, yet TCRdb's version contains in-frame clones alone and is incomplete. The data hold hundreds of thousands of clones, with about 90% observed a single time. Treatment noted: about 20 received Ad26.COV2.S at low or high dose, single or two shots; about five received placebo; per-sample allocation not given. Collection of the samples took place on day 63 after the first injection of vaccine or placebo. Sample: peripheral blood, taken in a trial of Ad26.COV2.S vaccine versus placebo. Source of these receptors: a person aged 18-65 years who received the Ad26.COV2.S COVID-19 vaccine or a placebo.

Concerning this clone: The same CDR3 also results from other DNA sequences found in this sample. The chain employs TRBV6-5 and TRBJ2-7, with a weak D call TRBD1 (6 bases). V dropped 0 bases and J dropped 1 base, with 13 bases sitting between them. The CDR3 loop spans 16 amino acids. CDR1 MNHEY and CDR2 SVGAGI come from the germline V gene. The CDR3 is CASSYSRQGSSYEQYF. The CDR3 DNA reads TGTGCCAGCAGTTACTCGAGGCAGGGGTCTTCCTACGAGCAGTACTTC.

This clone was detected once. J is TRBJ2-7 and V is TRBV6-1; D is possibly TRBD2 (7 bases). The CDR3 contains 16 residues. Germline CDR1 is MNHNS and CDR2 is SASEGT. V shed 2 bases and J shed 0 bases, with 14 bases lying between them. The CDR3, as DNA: TGTGCCAGCAGTGAACCAGGGAGGGGGAACTCCTACGAGCAGTACTTC. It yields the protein CASSEPGRGNSYEQYF.

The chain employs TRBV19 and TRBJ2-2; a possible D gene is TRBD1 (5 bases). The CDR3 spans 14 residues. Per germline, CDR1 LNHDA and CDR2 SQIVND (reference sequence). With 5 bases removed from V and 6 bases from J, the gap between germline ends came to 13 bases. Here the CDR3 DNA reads TGTGCCAGTAGTTCCCCGGCAGGGCCCGGGGAGCTGTTTTTT. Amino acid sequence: CASSSPAGPGELFF. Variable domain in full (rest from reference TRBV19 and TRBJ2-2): DGGITQSPKYLFRKEGQNVTLSCEQNLNHDAMYWYRQDPGQGLRLIYYSQIVNDFQKGDIAEGYSVSREKKESFPLTVTSAQKNPTAFYLCASSSPAGPGELFFGEGSRLTVL.

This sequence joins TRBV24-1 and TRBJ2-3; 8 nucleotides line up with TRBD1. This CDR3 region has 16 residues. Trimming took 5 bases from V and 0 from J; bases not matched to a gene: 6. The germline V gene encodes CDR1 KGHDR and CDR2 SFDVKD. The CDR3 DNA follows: TGTGCCACCAGTGGCCGGACAGGGTCTAGCACAGATACGCAGTATTTT. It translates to CATSGRTGSSTDTQYF.

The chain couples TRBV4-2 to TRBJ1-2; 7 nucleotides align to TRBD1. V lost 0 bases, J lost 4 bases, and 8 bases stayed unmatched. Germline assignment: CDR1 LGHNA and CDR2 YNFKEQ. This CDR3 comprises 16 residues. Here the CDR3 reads CASSQEEGRDSYGYTF. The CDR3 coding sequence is TGTGCCAGCAGCCAAGAGGAAGGGCGGGACAGCTATGGCTACACCTTC.

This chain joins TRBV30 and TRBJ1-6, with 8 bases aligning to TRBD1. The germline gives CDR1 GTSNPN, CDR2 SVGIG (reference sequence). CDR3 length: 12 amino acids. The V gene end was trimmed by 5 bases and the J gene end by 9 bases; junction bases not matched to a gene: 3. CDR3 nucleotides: TGTGCCTGGGACAGGGGCGGTTCACCCCTCCACTTT. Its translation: CAWDRGGSPLHF. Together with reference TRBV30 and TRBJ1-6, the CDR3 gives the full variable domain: SQTIHQWPATLVQPVGSPLSLECTVEGTSNPNLYWYRQAAGRGLQLLFYSVGIGQISSEVPQNLSASRPQDRQFILSSKKLLLSDSGFYLCAWDRGGSPLHFGNGTRLTVT.

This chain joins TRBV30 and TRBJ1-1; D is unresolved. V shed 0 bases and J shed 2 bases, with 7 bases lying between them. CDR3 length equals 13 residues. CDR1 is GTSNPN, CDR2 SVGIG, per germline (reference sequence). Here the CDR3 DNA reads TGTGCCTGGAGTGTGCGACCAAACACTGAAGCTTTCTTT. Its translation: CAWSVRPNTEAFF.

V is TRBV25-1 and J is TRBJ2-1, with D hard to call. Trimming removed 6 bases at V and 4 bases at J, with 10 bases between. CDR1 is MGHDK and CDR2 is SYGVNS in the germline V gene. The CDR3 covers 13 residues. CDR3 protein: CASRPPQYNEQFF. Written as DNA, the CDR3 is TGTGCCAGCAGGCCCCCGCAATACAATGAGCAGTTCTTC.

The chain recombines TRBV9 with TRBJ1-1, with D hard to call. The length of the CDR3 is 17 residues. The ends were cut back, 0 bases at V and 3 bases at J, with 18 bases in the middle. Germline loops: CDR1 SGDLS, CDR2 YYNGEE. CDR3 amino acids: CASSVGRGGSPYTEAFF. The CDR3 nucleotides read TGTGCCAGCAGCGTAGGGCGCGGCGGCTCCCCGTACACTGAAGCTTTCTTT.

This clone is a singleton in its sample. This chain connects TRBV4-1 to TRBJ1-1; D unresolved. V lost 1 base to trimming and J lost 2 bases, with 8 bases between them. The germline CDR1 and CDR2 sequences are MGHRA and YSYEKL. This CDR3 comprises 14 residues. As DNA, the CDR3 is TGCGCCAGCAGCCAAGCGCAGTTAAACACTGAAGCTTTCTTT. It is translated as CASSQAQLNTEAFF.

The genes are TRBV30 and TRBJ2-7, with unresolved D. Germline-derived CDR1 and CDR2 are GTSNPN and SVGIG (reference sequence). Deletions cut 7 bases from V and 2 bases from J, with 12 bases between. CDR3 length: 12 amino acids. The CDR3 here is CAFRRTAYEQYF. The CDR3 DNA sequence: TGTGCCTTCCGTCGGACGGCCTACGAGCAGTACTTC.

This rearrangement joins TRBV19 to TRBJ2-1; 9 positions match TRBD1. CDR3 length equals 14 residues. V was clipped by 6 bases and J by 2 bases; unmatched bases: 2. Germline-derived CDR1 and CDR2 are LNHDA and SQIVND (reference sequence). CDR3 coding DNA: TGTGCCAGTAGGGACAGGGGTCCCTACAATGAGCAGTTCTTC. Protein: CASRDRGPYNEQFF.

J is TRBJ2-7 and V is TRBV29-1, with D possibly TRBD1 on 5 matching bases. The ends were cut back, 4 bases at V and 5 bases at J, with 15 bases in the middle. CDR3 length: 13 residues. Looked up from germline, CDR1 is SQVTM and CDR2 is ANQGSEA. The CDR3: CSVVSGHNNEQYF. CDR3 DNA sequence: TGCAGCGTTGTTTCCGGACACAATAACGAGCAGTACTTC.

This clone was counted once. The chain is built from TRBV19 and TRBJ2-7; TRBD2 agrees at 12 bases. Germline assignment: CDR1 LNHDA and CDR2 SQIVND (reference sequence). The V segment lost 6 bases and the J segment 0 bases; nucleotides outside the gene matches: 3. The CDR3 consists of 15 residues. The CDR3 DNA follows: TGTGCCAGTAGCCGGACTAGCGGGAACTCCTACGAGCAGTACTTC. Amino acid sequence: CASSRTSGNSYEQYF.

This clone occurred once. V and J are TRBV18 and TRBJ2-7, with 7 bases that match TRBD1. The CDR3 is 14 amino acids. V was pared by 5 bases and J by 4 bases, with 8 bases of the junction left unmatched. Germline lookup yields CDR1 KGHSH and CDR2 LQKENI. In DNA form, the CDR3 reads TGTGCCAGCTCAACACAGGGACAGATATACGAGCAGTACTTC. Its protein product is CASSTQGQIYEQYF.